Presented here are 2 T cell receptor beta chains from one specimen sequenced in a study of blood T cell repertoires in COVID-19. Measured with immunoSEQ multiplex PCR; TCRdb has only the in-frame clones, and not every one. The sample shows some 190,000 clones, around 85% of them seen only once. The source material was peripheral blood. These receptor sequences come from a man aged 25 to 40 with acute or convalescent COVID-19.

The CDR3 loop is CASSRSGTGLYAEQYF. Here the CDR3 DNA reads TGTGCCAGCAGCAGGTCCGGGACAGGACTCTACGCCGAGCAGTACTTC. The V and J genes are TRBV28 and TRBJ2-7, with TRBD1 matching over 8 bases. The germline CDR1 and CDR2 sequences are MDHEN and SYDVKM. This CDR3 spans 16 amino acids. V was pared by 6 bases and J by 6 bases, with 16 bases of the junction left unmatched.

Note on this clone: One junction end disagrees with the germline gene, perhaps due to a read error. The V call is TRBV28, the J call TRBJ1-4; 7 nucleotides match TRBD1. Germline-derived CDR1 and CDR2 are MDHEN and SYDVKM. This CDR3 is built from 13 residues. DNA for the CDR3: TGTGCCAGCAACCCTGGCCCCAGGGACAGTAAGATTTTT. Its protein is CASNPGPRDSKIF.